The source of this TCR beta chain is a study of T cell repertoires in cytomegalovirus infection. Study-level information: A matching HLA type, together with CMV infection, was signaled by public TCR beta signatures.

The CDR3 runs 17 residues. Germline trimming cut 2 bases from V and 7 bases from J; bases unmatched to any gene: 10. Germline V gene lookup returns CDR1 SEHNR and CDR2 FQNEAQ (reference sequence). One entry per CDR3 protein results from TCRdb running MiXCR on the reads. The table includes fewer than 850,000 distinct CDR3 sequences, almost 30% detected once. This clonotype showed up just a few times. Its antigen is not identified. This sample comprised cultured CD8+ T cells from PBMCs, obtained from culture after CMV antigen stimulation. This clonotype originated in a human donor in good health (CMV status not recorded). Some clones in this sample may be carry-over from other donors' samples. The chain uses TRBV7-9 and TRBJ2-2; 10 bases are a match to TRBD1. CDR3 coding DNA: TGTGCCAGCAGCTTAACCGACAGGGGGCTCGGGAACGGGGAGCTGTTTTTT. Translation gives CASSLTDRGLGNGELFF.